These T cell receptor beta chains were read from a single sample in a study. Generated by immunoSEQ multiplex PCR, the TCRdb table keeps only in-frame clones and is missing some. This sample has approximately 70,000 clones, with just under 95% found just once. The specimen sequenced was PBMCs. These receptors all stem from a man aged 40-50 years with rheumatoid arthritis. Each CDR3 is given with its conserved first and last residue. A D gene is named only where the DNA matches it firmly. Expanded clones are given a class, and other clones once, few, many or no size at all.

size | J | D | V | CDR3 | DNA
once | TRBJ2-1 | NA | TRBV2 | CASSALGTVNEQFF | TGTGCCAGCAGTGCCCTTGGGACCGTCAATGAGCAGTTCTTC
once | TRBJ2-3 | NA | TRBV7-3 | CASSLTGRRDTQYF | TGTGCCAGCAGCTTAACGGGGCGAAGGGATACGCAGTATTTT
NA | TRBJ2-5 | NA | TRBV5-4 | CASSGRGGQETQYF | TGTGCCAGCAGCGGGAGGGGGGGGCAAGAGACCCAGTACTTC
few | TRBJ2-2 | TRBD2 | TRBV4-2 | CASSQDRQRGGGELFF | TGTGCCAGCAGCCAAGATCGCCAGCGGGGAGGCGGGGAGCTGTTTTTT
NA | TRBJ2-5 | TRBD1 | TRBV5-1 | CASSLVGQGQETQYF | TGCGCCAGCAGCTTGGTCGGACAGGGCCAAGAGACCCAGTACTTC
NA | TRBJ2-7 | TRBD2 | TRBV6-5 | CASSWDSGGAYEQYF | TGTGCCAGCAGTTGGGATAGCGGGGGGGCCTACGAGCAGTACTTC
NA | TRBJ2-5 | NA | TRBV11-3 | CASSEQGTQETQYF | TGTGCCAGCAGCGAACAGGGTACCCAAGAGACCCAGTACTTC
NA | TRBJ2-3 | NA | TRBV30 | CAWSERVMDTQYF | TGTGCCTGGAGTGAGAGGGTCATGGATACGCAGTATTTT
NA | TRBJ1-1 | NA | TRBV20-1 | CSAKGTTEAFF | TGCAGTGCAAAGGGAACCACTGAAGCTTTCTTT
NA | TRBJ1-1 | NA | TRBV7-3 | CASSLSADPSDTEAFF | TGTGCCAGCAGCTTAAGTGCGGACCCTTCTGACACTGAAGCTTTCTTT
NA | TRBJ2-1 | NA | TRBV24-1 | CATSDSRLADEQFF | TGTGCCACCAGTGATTCTCGCCTAGCCGATGAGCAGTTCTTC
NA | TRBJ1-1 | NA | TRBV3-1/TRBV3-2 | CASSQELGAIEAFF | TGTGCCAGCAGCCAAGAGCTGGGGGCGATTGAAGCTTTCTTT
once | TRBJ1-1 | NA | TRBV7-7 | CASSFALNTEAFF | TGTGCTAGCAGCTTTGCACTCAACACTGAAGCTTTCTTT
few | TRBJ2-7 | NA | TRBV5-4 | CASSLGGANYEQYF | TGTGCCAGCAGCTTAGGCGGGGCGAATTACGAGCAGTACTTC
NA | TRBJ2-7 | NA | TRBV6-5 | CASSYLYEQYF | TGTGCCAGCAGTTACTTATACGAGCAGTACTTC
NA | TRBJ1-2 | NA | TRBV11-1 | CASSPDGYYGYTF | TGTGCCAGCAGCCCAGACGGATACTATGGCTACACCTTC
NA | TRBJ1-5 | TRBD1 | TRBV6-2/TRBV6-3 | CASSLGQGFQPQHF | TGTGCCAGCAGCCTCGGACAGGGGTTCCAGCCCCAGCATTTT
NA | TRBJ2-7 | TRBD1 | TRBV6-5 | CASSRRTGFVEQYF | TGTGCCAGCAGTCGTAGGACAGGGTTTGTCGAGCAGTACTTC
NA | TRBJ1-1 | NA | TRBV25-1 | CASSGTELSNTEAFF | TGTGCCAGCAGTGGGACAGAACTGTCGAACACTGAAGCTTTCTTT
NA | TRBJ2-1 | TRBD1 | TRBV14 | CASSQTIDRADEQFF | TGTGCCAGCAGCCAAACCATAGACAGGGCGGATGAGCAGTTCTTC
few | TRBJ1-5 | NA | TRBV11-2 | CASSPLGSNQPQHF | TGTGCCAGCAGCCCACTTGGGAGCAATCAGCCCCAGCATTTT
NA | TRBJ1-4 | TRBD1 | TRBV5-5 | CASSLFQGASEKLFF | TGTGCCAGCAGCTTATTTCAGGGGGCAAGTGAAAAACTGTTTTTT
NA | TRBJ2-7 | NA | TRBV29-1 | CSVATGFPYEQYF | TGCAGCGTTGCTACAGGGTTTCCCTACGAGCAGTACTTC
NA | TRBJ1-6 | NA | TRBV7-9 | CASSYLREARNSPLHF | TGTGCCAGCAGCTACCTGCGGGAGGCGAGGAATTCACCCCTCCACTTT